The 5 T cell receptor beta chains presented below share a single source sample, sequenced in a study of CD8+CD57+ T cells in acquired aplastic anemia. Both TCR beta VDJ combination and CDR3 sequence profiling were carried out. Genomic DNA was the template for this profiling. TCRdb re-analysed the reads in MiXCR, keeping a single row per CDR3 protein. Counted here are roughly 240,000 distinct CDR3 sequences, approximately 50% occurring once; the ten biggest clones make up under 9%. It was patients with CD8+CD57+ cell expansion by flow cytometry who were chosen for sequencing. Sequencing was carried out using sorted CD4+, CD8+, or CD8+CD57+ T cells (not recorded which) from PBMCs. These receptor sequences come from a human donor with aplastic anemia.

This clonotype was counted many times. J is TRBJ1-5 and V is TRBV7-9, with D possibly being TRBD1 (6 bases). Germline V gives CDR1 SEHNR, CDR2 FQNEAQ (reference sequence). V was shortened by 5 bases and J by 1 base, with 9 bases between the two germline ends. The CDR3 is made up of 14 amino acids. CDR3 loop: CASSPTGSNQPQHF. The CDR3 coding sequence is TGTGCCAGCAGCCCAACAGGGAGCAATCAGCCCCAGCATTTT.

This clonotype was detected ten times or more. The chain has TRBV6-5 and TRBJ2-2; the D gene is possibly TRBD2 (5 bases). This CDR3 contains 13 residues. CDR1 MNHEY and CDR2 SVGAGI come from the germline V gene. The ends were cut back, 5 bases at V and 6 bases at J, with 10 bases in the middle. The CDR3 here is CASSPTEAGELFF. CDR3 sequence (DNA): TGTGCCAGCAGTCCCACGGAGGCCGGGGAGCTGTTTTTT.

The chain links TRBV7-9 to TRBJ1-2, with TRBD1 as a possible D gene (6 bases). V shed 5 bases and J shed 4 bases, with 14 bases lying between them. Germline V gene lookup returns CDR1 SEHNR and CDR2 FQNEAQ (reference sequence). The CDR3 sequence is 14 residues long. CDR3 sequence reads: CASSSGGWRYGYTF. In DNA form, the CDR3 reads TGTGCCAGCAGCAGCGGGGGCTGGCGCTATGGCTACACCTTC.

This clonotype was seen more than once but under ten times. This sequence joins TRBV29-1 and TRBJ1-1, with 8 bases matching TRBD1. Trimming removed 8 bases from V and 0 bases from J; junction bases left unmatched: 5. Germline loops: CDR1 SQVTM, CDR2 ANQGSEA. The CDR3 covers 13 residues. This chain's CDR3 is CSSSGQVNTEAFF. CDR3 sequence (DNA): TGCAGCTCTTCGGGACAGGTGAACACTGAAGCTTTCTTT.

The chain employs TRBV29-1 and TRBJ2-3; 7 bases line up with TRBD1. This CDR3 has 12 amino acids. Trimming removed 4 bases from V and 3 bases from J; junction bases left unmatched: 1. Germline lookup yields CDR1 SQVTM and CDR2 ANQGSEA. The chain's CDR3 is CSVGQGTDTQYF. CDR3 DNA sequence: TGCAGCGTTGGACAGGGTACAGATACGCAGTATTTT.